This TCR beta chain comes out of a study of blood T cell repertoires in COVID-19. Overall study: Donors in the United States, Italy and Spain gave samples during acute or convalescent COVID-19.

The study recruited people aged about 18 to 95 years across about 25 US areas. Self-reported history from a screening survey and questionnaire set each donor's cohort. Germline loops: CDR1 MNHEY, CDR2 SMNVEV (reference sequence). The CDR3 has 15 residues. V gave up 5 bases and J gave up 3 bases, with 14 bases separating them. Assay: immunoSEQ multiplex PCR; the TCRdb copy retains only in-frame clones and omits some. The sample has 350,000 to 450,000 clones; just over 90% are singletons. Sequencing used PBMCs or T cells enriched from blood (not recorded which). The chain carries TRBV27 and TRBJ1-5; possible D gene TRBD1, 6 bases. The sequence came from a middle-aged woman who had been exposed to COVID-19. The CDR3 DNA follows: TGTGCCAGCAGTCCGAACAGGGCCTTCAATCAGCCCCAGCATTTT. It yields the protein CASSPNRAFNQPQHF.